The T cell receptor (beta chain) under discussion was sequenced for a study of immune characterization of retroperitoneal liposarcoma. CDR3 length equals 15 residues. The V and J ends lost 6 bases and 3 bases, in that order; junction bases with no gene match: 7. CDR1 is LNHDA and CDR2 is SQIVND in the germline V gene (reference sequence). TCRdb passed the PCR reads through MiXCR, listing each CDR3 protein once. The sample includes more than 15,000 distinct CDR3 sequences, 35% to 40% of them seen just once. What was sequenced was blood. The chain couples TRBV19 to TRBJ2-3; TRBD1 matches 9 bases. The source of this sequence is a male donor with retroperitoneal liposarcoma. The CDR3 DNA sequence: TGTGCCAGTAGGGAGGACAGGGGATCGACAGATACGCAGTATTTT. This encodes CASREDRGSTDTQYF.